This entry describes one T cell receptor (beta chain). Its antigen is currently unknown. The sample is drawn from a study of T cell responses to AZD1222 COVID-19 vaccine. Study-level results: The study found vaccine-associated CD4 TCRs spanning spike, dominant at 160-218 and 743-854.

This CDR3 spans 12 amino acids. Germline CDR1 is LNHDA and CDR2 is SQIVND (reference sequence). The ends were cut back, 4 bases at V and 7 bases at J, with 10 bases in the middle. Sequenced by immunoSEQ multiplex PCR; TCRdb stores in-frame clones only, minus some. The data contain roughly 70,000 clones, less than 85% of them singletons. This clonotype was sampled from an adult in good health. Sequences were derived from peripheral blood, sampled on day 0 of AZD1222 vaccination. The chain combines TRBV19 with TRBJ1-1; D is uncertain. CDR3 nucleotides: TGTGCCAGTAGTACTGGACTTCTTGAAGCTTTCTTT. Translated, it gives CASSTGLLEAFF.